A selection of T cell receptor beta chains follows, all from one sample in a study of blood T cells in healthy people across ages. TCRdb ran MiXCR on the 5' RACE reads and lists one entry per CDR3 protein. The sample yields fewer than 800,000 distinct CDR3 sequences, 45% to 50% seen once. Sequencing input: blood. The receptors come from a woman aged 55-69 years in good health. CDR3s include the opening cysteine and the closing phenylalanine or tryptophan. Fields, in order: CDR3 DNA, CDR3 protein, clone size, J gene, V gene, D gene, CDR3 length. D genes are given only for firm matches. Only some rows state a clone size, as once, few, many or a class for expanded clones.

DNA: TGCAGTGCTAGAATGGGGGGGCAGCCCCAGCATTTT
CDR3: CSARMGGQPQHF
size: -
J: TRBJ1-5
V: TRBV20-1
D: -
length: 12

DNA: TGTGCCTGGAGTCCGAGCTCCTACAATGAGCAGTTCTTC
CDR3: CAWSPSSYNEQFF
size: -
J: TRBJ2-1
V: TRBV30
D: -
length: 13

DNA: TGTGCCAGCACCCTCGACCGAAACTATGGCTACACCTTC
CDR3: CASTLDRNYGYTF
size: -
J: TRBJ1-2
V: TRBV5-5
D: -
length: 13

DNA: TGTGCCAGCACAAAAGGACTAGATGAGTACAATGAGCAGTTCTTC
CDR3: CASTKGLDEYNEQFF
size: once
J: TRBJ2-1
V: TRBV9
D: TRBD2
length: 15

DNA: TGTGCCAGCAGCTGGGATGGGGTCGGTGGCTACACCTTC
CDR3: CASSWDGVGGYTF
size: -
J: TRBJ1-2
V: TRBV12-3/TRBV12-4
D: -
length: 13

DNA: TGTGCCAGCAGCCATCTTAAGGTCCAAGAGACCCAGTACTTC
CDR3: CASSHLKVQETQYF
size: few
J: TRBJ2-5
V: TRBV14
D: -
length: 14

DNA: TGTGCCAGCAGCCAGGACAGAAACGCTGGGGCCAACGTCCTGACTTTC
CDR3: CASSQDRNAGANVLTF
size: -
J: TRBJ2-6
V: TRBV7-2
D: -
length: 16

DNA: TGTGCCAGCAGACCCGGGACAGGGTTCTATGGCTACACCTTC
CDR3: CASRPGTGFYGYTF
size: -
J: TRBJ1-2
V: TRBV7-2
D: TRBD1
length: 14

DNA: TGTGCCAGCAGTTTAGGTAACAACTATGGCTACACCTTC
CDR3: CASSLGNNYGYTF
size: few
J: TRBJ1-2
V: TRBV12-3/TRBV12-4
D: -
length: 13

DNA: TGTGCCAGCAGCACCCGCCGGGAGGGCATAGGAGGCTACACCTTC
CDR3: CASSTRREGIGGYTF
size: -
J: TRBJ1-2
V: TRBV6-2/TRBV6-3
D: -
length: 15

DNA: TGTGCCATCAGTGCACTCTTGGACGACCGAATTAATTCACCCCTCCACTTT
CDR3: CAISALLDDRINSPLHF
size: -
J: TRBJ1-6
V: TRBV10-3
D: -
length: 17

DNA: TGTGCCAGCAGCTTAATTGAACTCAACCAGGAGACCCAGTACTTC
CDR3: CASSLIELNQETQYF
size: -
J: TRBJ2-5
V: TRBV7-8
D: -
length: 15